The clone carrying this TCR beta chain was seen once. The data are from a study of blood T cell repertoires in COVID-19. The overall study: Italy, Spain and the United States were the sources of the convalescent and acute COVID-19 samples. PBMCs, B-cell-depleted T cells, or T cells were the source of the cDNA or gDNA that made up the material.

The CDR3 totals 15 residues. CDR1 and CDR2 (germline): MGHRA, YSYEKL. V was shortened by 4 bases and J by 2 bases, with 14 bases between the two germline ends. In the original workflow: Scientists estimated how many nucleated cells there were by amplifying reference gene primers. Assay: immunoSEQ multiplex PCR; the TCRdb copy retains only in-frame clones and omits some. The D gene and trimming were derived from the DNA, and the V and J assignments and clone size from that table. The sample has 130,000 to 150,000 clones, roughly 81% seen once; the top ten hold roughly 8.4%. V usage is TRBV4-1 and J usage is TRBJ1-2, with D hard to call. This sequence was found in a human donor with acute or convalescent COVID-19. The donor label of this sample is uncertain. Sequenced material: peripheral blood. The CDR3 DNA sequence: TGCGCCAGCAGCCGTAGCGAACAGAAAAACTATGGCTACACCTTC. Encoded protein: CASSRSEQKNYGYTF.